This entry is about one T cell receptor beta chain. Its specific antigen is unknown. No base qualities exist here, and no much larger clone lies one base off it. The sample comes from a study of T cells after posttransplantation cyclophosphamide (dated by TCRdb to 2016 to 2017). Regarding the study in general: Using TRB sequencing, the study followed how the T cell repertoire rebuilt after myeloablative bone marrow transplantation with posttransplantation cyclophosphamide given as GVHD prophylaxis. In 3 patients, TRB sequencing was also performed on up to roughly 3 more blood samples taken 2 to 5.2 years after transplant, and in 4 patients, pretransplant blood was also TRB-sequenced. Public TRB sequences were queried against a database of over 3,500 sequences associated with responses to pathogens, tumor antigens, self-antigens and alloantigens. Samples from 30 to 45 PTCy-treated patients and roughly 17 related bone marrow donors of those patients were subjected to antigen receptor sequencing. Because TRA and TRB clonality were tightly correlated in nine or ten samples, subsequent TCR analyses were focused on TRB only. Blood from all 35 or so PTCy patients with 1-year posttransplant specimens was subjected to TRB sequencing. The research as a whole found: At 1-2 months, donor-recipient similarity was low but rose over the first year, and the later blood repertoires were often dominated by donor CD8+ memory clones. The TRB repertoires of T cells infiltrating skin or GI tract showed only limited overlap with the TRB repertoires of T cells in blood. Across 45 or so patients, TRB clonality was highly associated with recipient CMV seropositivity and CMV reactivation, and PTCy diversity was similar to diversity in CNI/methotrexate controls.

The junction carries 10 bases between V and J, which are trimmed by 0 bases and 0 bases respectively. The CDR3 contains 16 residues, cysteine and phenylalanine counted. Only the CDR3 region is kept as DNA, spanning 48 bases read in frame from base 1. According to the germline V gene, CDR1 reads SGHRS and CDR2 reads YFSETQ. TRB sequencing used genomic DNA with the immunoSEQ assay at survey resolution or the hsTCRB kit. As for the original processing: The immunoSEQ software handled the initial read processing, while the LymphoSeq R package was used for the repertoire analyses. Clonality was computed as 1 minus normalized Shannon entropy, and a Gini coefficient was also calculated for each TRB dataset. Phenotypes of unsorted samples were inferred by mapping TRB sequences from sorted subsets of the recipient or donor onto unsorted samples of the same recipient. What TCRdb holds here is the immuneACCESS table cut down to in-frame rearrangements. Part of the clones is not present; checked against another copy, under half of the missing clones reflect an unresolved V gene, and the others are unexplained. V and J calls and clone size come straight from that table; D and trimming were deduced from the DNA. The sample table records about 16,000 clones; roughly 94% of these occur just once. The ten largest make up around 0.26% of the sample.

Naive T cells were defined as viable CD3+CD4+ or CD3+CD8+ cells that were CCR7+CD45RA+CD45RO-CD95-CD27+CD28+. Peripheral blood samples were provided by related bone marrow donors on the day of marrow donation. Mononuclear cells from peripheral blood and bone marrow were separated by Ficoll-Hypaque density centrifugation and then cryopreserved. CD4+ and CD8+ T cells, including naive and memory subsets, were sorted by FACS on a FACSAria II. Sequenced sample: naive CD4+ T cells sorted from blood. The rearrangement combines TRBV5-1 with TRBJ2-1; the D gene is perhaps TRBD1, on 5 matching bases. The origin of this receptor is a woman in her forties or fifties in good health and a related stem cell transplant donor. Read as DNA, the sequence is TGCGCCAGCAGCTTGGACAGGATGAGCTCCTACAATGAGCAGTTCTTC. Its product reads: CASSLDRMSSYNEQFF.